This TCR beta chain was identified during a study of type 1 regulatory T cells. Turning to the study itself: T-allo10 is an in vitro-generated, Tr1-enriched CD4 T cell product specific for alloantigen.

Concerning this clonotype: Its antigen is currently unknown. Its ends do not fully match the called genes, so a read error is possible.

This CDR3 contains 16 residues. Per the germline V gene, CDR1 is MGHRA and CDR2 is YSYEKL. TCRdb analysed the reads with MiXCR anew, one entry per CDR3 protein. Here the sample spans over 55,000 distinct CDR3 sequences, roughly 60% being singletons. Material: cultured T cells, either the whole culture or a sorted T cell fraction (not recorded which). Regarding subset: Tr1-enriched cell product generated in vitro against host alloantigens. This receptor was identified in a human donor in good health. V is TRBV4-1 and J is TRBJ1-2, with D maybe TRBD1 (5 bases). The CDR3 spells CASTQDQPTANYGYTF. The CDR3 DNA reads TGCGCCAGCACCCAAGATCAACCGACAGCTAACTATGGCTACACCTTC.